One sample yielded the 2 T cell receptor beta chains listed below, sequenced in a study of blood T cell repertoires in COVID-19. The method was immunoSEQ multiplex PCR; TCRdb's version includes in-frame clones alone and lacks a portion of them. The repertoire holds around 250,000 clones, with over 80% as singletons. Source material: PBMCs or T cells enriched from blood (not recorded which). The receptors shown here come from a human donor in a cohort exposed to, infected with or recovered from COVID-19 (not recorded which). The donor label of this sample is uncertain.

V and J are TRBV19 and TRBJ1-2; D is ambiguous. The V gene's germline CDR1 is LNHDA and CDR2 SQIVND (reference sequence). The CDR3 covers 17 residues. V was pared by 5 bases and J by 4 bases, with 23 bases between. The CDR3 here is CASSLAPSLLPGYGYTF. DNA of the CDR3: TGTGCCAGTAGTCTTGCCCCATCTCTCCTACCTGGCTATGGCTACACCTTC.

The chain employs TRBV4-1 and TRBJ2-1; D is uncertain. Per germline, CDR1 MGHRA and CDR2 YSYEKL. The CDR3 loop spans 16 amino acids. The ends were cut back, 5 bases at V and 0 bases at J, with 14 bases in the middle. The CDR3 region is CASSSPSRSSYNEQFF. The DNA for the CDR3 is TGCGCCAGCAGCTCCCCGTCCCGGAGCTCCTACAATGAGCAGTTCTTC.